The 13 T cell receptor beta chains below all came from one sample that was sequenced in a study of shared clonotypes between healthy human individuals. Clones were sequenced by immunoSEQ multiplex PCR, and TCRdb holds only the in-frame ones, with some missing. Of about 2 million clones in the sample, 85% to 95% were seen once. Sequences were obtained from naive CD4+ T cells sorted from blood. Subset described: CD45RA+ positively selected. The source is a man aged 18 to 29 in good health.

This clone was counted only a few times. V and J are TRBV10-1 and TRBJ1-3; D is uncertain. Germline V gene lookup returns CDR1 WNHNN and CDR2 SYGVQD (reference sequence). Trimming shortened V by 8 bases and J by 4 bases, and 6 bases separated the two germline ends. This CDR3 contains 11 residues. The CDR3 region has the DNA TGCGCCAGCCACCGGGGAAACACCATATATTTT. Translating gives CASHRGNTIYF.

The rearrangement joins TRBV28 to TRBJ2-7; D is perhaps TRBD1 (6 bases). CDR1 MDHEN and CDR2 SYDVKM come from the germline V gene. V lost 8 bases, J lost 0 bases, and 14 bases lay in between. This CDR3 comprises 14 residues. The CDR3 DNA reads TGTGCCAGCGTCGGGACAATGAGCTCCTACGAGCAGTACTTC. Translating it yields CASVGTMSSYEQYF.

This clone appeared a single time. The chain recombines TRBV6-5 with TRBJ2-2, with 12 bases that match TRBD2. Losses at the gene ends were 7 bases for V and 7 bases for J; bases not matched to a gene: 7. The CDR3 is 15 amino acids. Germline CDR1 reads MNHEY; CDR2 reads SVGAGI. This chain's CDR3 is CASTLAGGPDGELFF. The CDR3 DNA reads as TGTGCCAGCACGCTAGCGGGAGGGCCTGACGGGGAGCTGTTTTTT.

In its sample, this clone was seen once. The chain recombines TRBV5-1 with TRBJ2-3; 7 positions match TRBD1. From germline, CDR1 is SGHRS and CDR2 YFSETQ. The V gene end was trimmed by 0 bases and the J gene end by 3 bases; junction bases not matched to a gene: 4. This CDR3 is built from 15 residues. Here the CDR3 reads CASSLATGETDTQYF. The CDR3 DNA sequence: TGCGCCAGCAGCTTGGCTACAGGGGAGACAGATACGCAGTATTTT.

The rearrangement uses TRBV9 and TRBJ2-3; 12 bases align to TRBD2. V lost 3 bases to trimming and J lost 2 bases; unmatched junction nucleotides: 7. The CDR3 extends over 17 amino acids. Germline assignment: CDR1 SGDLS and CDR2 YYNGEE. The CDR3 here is CASSDVLAGGPTDTQYF. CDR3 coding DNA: TGTGCCAGCAGCGACGTTCTAGCGGGAGGGCCCACAGATACGCAGTATTTT.

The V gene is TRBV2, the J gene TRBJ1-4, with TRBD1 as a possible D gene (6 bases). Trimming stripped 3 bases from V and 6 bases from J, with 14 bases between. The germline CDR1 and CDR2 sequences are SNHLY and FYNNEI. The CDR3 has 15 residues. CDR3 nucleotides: TGTGCCAGCAGTGATATTGGAGGGGGGGATGAAAAACTGTTTTTT. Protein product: CASSDIGGGDEKLFF.

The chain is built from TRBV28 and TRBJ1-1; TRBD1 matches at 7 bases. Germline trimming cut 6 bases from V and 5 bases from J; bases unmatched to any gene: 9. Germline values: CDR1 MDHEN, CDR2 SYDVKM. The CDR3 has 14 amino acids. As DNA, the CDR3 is TGTGCCAGCAGGACAGGGAGCCCAACGACTGAAGCTTTCTTT. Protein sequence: CASRTGSPTTEAFF.

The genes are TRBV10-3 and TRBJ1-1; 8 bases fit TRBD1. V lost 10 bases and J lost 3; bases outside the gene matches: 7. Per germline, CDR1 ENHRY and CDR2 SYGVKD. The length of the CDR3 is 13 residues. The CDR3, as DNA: TGTGCCACAACGGACAGGGCCGACACTGAAGCTTTCTTT. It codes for CATTDRADTEAFF.

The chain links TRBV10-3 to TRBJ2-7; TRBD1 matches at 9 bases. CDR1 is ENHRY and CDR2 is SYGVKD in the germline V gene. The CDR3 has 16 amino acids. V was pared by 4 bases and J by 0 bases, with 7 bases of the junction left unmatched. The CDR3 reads CAISVTEGQGSYEQYF. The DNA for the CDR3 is TGTGCCATCAGTGTTACCGAGGGACAGGGCTCCTACGAGCAGTACTTC.

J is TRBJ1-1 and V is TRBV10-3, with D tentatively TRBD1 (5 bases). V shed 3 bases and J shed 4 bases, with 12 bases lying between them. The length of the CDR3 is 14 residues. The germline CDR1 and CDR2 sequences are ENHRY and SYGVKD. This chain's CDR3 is CAISDGVGTTEAFF. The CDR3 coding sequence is TGTGCCATCAGTGACGGGGTGGGGACCACTGAAGCTTTCTTT.

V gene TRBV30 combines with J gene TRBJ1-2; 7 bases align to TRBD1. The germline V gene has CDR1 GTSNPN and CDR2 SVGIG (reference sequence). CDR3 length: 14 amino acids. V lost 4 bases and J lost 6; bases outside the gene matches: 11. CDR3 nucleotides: TGTGCCTGGAACGGACAGGAACACGAGAATGGCTACACCTTC. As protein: CAWNGQEHENGYTF.

DNA for the CDR3: TGTGCCTGGAGTGGCACTAGCGGGCTCGAGCAGTACTTC. It encodes CAWSGTSGLEQYF. This sequence joins TRBV30 and TRBJ2-7, with 9 bases lining up with TRBD2. The J segment lost 6 bases and the V segment lost 1 base, leaving 4 bases of the junction unmatched. From germline, CDR1 is GTSNPN and CDR2 SVGIG (reference sequence). The length of the CDR3 is 13 residues. The variable domain in full, with the rest retrieved from reference TRBV30 and TRBJ2-7, is SQTIHQWPATLVQPVGSPLSLECTVEGTSNPNLYWYRQAAGRGLQLLFYSVGIGQISSEVPQNLSASRPQDRQFILSSKKLLLSDSGFYLCAWSGTSGLEQYFGPGTRLTVT.

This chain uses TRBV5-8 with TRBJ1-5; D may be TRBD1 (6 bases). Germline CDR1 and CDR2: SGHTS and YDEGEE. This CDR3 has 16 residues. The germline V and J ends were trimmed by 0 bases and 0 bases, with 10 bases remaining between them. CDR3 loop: CASSLGGTHSNQPQHF. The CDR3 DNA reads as TGTGCCAGCAGCTTGGGAGGGACACATAGCAATCAGCCCCAGCATTTT.